This TCR beta chain derives from a study of PD-1 blockade in classical Hodgkin lymphoma. Study context: Every 2 weeks, patients got 3 mg/kg intravenous nivolumab. Overall study findings and caveats: Newly diagnosed patients had baseline TCR diversity that was reportedly lower than that of healthy donors. CD8+ TCR diversity did not rise significantly by C4D1, unlike CD4+.

Brentuximab vedotin exposure varied among the patients, all of whom had relapsed after autologous stem cell transplantation. Data came from immunoSEQ multiplex PCR; TCRdb stores just in-frame clones and leaves some out. The table shows tens of thousands of clones, with approximately 92% occurring only once. Note on this clone: Its antigen remains unknown.

Source: peripheral blood mononuclear cells (PBMCs), taken before the second cycle of nivolumab. This clonotype originated in a human donor with classical Hodgkin lymphoma.

CDR3 in DNA: TGTGCCAGCAGCTTAGATAGCGGGAATGAGCAGTTCTTC. It encodes CASSLDSGNEQFF. J is TRBJ2-1 and V is TRBV5-4; 7 bases align to TRBD2. The CDR3 is 13 amino acids. Germline V gene lookup returns CDR1 SGHNT and CDR2 YYREEE (reference sequence). V lost 2 bases to trimming and J lost 7 bases; unmatched junction nucleotides: 3.